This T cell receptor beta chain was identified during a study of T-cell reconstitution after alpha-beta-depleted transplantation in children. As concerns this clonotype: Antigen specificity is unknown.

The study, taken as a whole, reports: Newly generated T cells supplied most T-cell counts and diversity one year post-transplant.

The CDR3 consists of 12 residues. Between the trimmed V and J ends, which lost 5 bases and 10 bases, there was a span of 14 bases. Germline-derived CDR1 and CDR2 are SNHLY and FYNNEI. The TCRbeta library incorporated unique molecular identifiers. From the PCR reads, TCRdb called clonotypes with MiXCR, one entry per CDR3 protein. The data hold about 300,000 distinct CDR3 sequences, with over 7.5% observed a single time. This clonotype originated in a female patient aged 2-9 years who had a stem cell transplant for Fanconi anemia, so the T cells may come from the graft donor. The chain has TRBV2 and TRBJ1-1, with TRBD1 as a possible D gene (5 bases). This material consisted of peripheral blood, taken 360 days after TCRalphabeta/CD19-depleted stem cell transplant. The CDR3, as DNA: TGTGCCAGCAGTCCCGGGACGTCCTTAGCTTTCTTT. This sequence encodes CASSPGTSLAFF.